This T cell receptor (beta chain) was observed in a study of radiation and T cells in renal cell carcinoma. Findings and limits, study-wide: Top tumor clonotypes rose in blood 2 weeks post-radiation, then contracted.

Specified time point: baseline pretreatment blood. Treatment denoted: 15 Gy SBRT to primary tumor, nephrectomy 4 weeks later. The patient's renal cell carcinoma had clear cell pathology. Sequencing used immunoSEQ multiplex PCR; TCRdb keeps in-frame clones, though not all of them. The sample lists about 130,000 clones, about 88% occurring once. As for this clone: Antigen: not known.

The sequencing here drew on blood, taken from a patient whose treatment included radiotherapy and nephrectomy. This TCR was sampled from a woman between 50 and 59 years old with renal cell carcinoma.

The CDR3 sequence: CASNLQRGEAFF. The CDR3 coding sequence is TGTGCCAGCAACCTTCAACGGGGGGAAGCTTTCTTT. The chain employs TRBV2 and TRBJ1-1; perhaps TRBD1 as D (5 bases). Trimming took 7 bases from V and 8 from J, leaving 14 bases between them. CDR1 and CDR2 (germline): SNHLY, FYNNEI. This CDR3 has 12 amino acids. Together with reference TRBV2 and TRBJ1-1, the CDR3 gives the full variable domain: EPEVTQTPSHQVTQMGQEVILRCVPISNHLYFYWYRQILGQKVEFLVSFYNNEISEKSEIFDDQFSVERPDGSNFTLKIRSTKLEDSAMYFCASNLQRGEAFFGQGTRLTVV.